This passage covers 8 T cell receptor beta chains from one sample sequenced in a study of CD4 and CD8 cells across lung adenocarcinoma regions. TCRdb ran MiXCR on the PCR reads and lists one entry per CDR3 protein. Here the sample spans thousands of distinct CDR3 sequences, 64% being singletons. Sequencing used CD4+ T cells from the margin of a lung tumor. The receptors stem from a female donor with lung adenocarcinoma. The CD4 and CD8 labels of this study may be unreliable.

This sequence joins TRBV7-2 and TRBJ1-4; 9 bases fit TRBD1. The CDR3 is made up of 15 amino acids. CDR1 is SGHTA, CDR2 FQGNSA, per germline. The V and J ends lost 5 bases and 8 bases, in that order; junction bases with no gene match: 9. The CDR3 bases are TGTGCCAGCAGCCCCCAGGGGACAGGGCGGGAAAAACTGTTTTTT. Translated, it gives CASSPQGTGREKLFF.

This sequence joins TRBV12-3 or TRBV12-4 and TRBJ2-5; D is perhaps TRBD1 (5 bases). This CDR3 spans 14 amino acids. V lost 4 bases to trimming and J lost 2 bases, with 11 bases between them. Written as DNA, the CDR3 is TGTGCCAGCAGTTGGGGCATTTCGCAAGAGACCCAGTACTTC. Translation gives CASSWGISQETQYF.

In its sample, this clonotype was seen a few times. The gene calls are TRBV7-3 and TRBJ2-1, with D possibly being TRBD2 (6 bases). Germline V gives CDR1 SGHTA, CDR2 FQGTGA. Trimming pared 5 bases from V and 9 bases from J, leaving 14 bases between. This CDR3 is 13 amino acids long. As DNA, the CDR3 is TGTGCCAGCAGCCCCACTAGCTTCGGTGAGCAGTTCTTC. Translating gives CASSPTSFGEQFF.

This clonotype was counted only a few times. The rearrangement links TRBV11-3 to TRBJ2-5; 8 positions agree with TRBD1. CDR3 length equals 16 residues. Germline CDR1 and CDR2: SGHNT and YENEEA. V lost 6 bases to trimming and J lost 4 bases; unmatched junction nucleotides: 13. The CDR3 region has the DNA TGTGCCAGCAGTCCCGACAGGGGTGGAGGGAGAGAGACCCAGTACTTC. It codes for CASSPDRGGGRETQYF.

The rearrangement links TRBV11-2 to TRBJ2-1; 8 nucleotides line up with TRBD1. The CDR3 has 13 residues. Germline CDR1 SGHAT, CDR2 FQNNGV. V was pared by 3 bases and J by 8 bases, with 3 bases of the junction left unmatched. CDR3 loop: CASSLDRAHEQFF. The CDR3 bases are TGTGCCAGCAGCTTGGACAGGGCCCATGAGCAGTTCTTC.

In its sample, this clonotype was seen a few times. At one end the junction does not follow the germline gene, possibly because of a read error. The chain has TRBV7-7 and TRBJ2-1, with D perhaps given as TRBD1 or TRBD2 (6 bases each). The end of the DNA aligns better with TRBJ2-7, so the J call may be wrong. The CDR3 covers 14 residues. Germline V lookup: CDR1 SSHAT, CDR2 FNYEAQ (reference sequence). DNA for the CDR3: TGTGCTAGCAGCTTAGAGGGGGGAAGGGGAGAGCAGTACTTC. This codes for CASSLEGGRGEQYF.

This chain links TRBV12-3 or TRBV12-4 with TRBJ2-7, with D hard to call. The CDR3 has 15 residues. Trimming took off 6 bases at V and 0 bases at J, with 15 bases between the two ends. DNA for the CDR3: TGTGCCAGCAGCCTGATAGGAGCGTCCTCCTACGAGCAGTACTTC. As protein: CASSLIGASSYEQYF.

The rearrangement links TRBV6-1 to TRBJ1-2; D perhaps matches TRBD1 (5 bases). Trimming left V 3 bases short and J 4 bases short, with 18 bases between. In germline, CDR1 is MNHNS, CDR2 SASEGT. This CDR3 contains 16 residues. CDR3 region: CASSEAQAWLLYGYTF. In DNA form, the CDR3 reads TGTGCCAGCAGTGAGGCACAGGCCTGGCTTCTCTATGGCTACACCTTC.